These 15 T cell receptor beta chains were all obtained from the same sample, sequenced in a study of T cells in Graves' hyperthyroidism and ophthalmopathy (dated by TCRdb to the late 2010s). Library method: multiplex PCR. The listed sequencing device is Illumina HiSeq 2000. The TCR beta CDR3 regions were amplified from RNA transcripts. For the first round of RT-PCR on the TCR CDR3, the HTBI primer set was used together with the Qiagen OneStep RT-PCR kit. TCRdb applied fastp at Q25 and MiXCR to the public reads, then kept only in-frame beta chains. Each record represents a unique CDR3 protein, reported with the most common genes and DNA among its rows. Across this sample there are some 510,000 distinct CDR3 sequences, with less than 25% seen only once. Less than 30% of the sample rests with the top ten. The sample was blood. These receptor sequences come from a man in his late teens or twenties with Graves' hyperthyroidism.

V is TRBV9 and J is TRBJ2-7, with 7 bases lining up with TRBD1. The CDR3 has 12 amino acids. After removal of 0 bases from V and 6 bases from J, the junction contained 0 bases not matched to a gene. The germline V gene encodes CDR1 SGDLS and CDR2 YYNGEE. CDR3 amino acids: CASSVDRGEQYF. CDR3 nucleotides: TGTGCCAGCAGCGTAGACAGGGGCGAGCAGTACTTC.

This clonotype showed up many times. The gene calls are TRBV10-3 and TRBJ1-1; TRBD1 might be the D (6 bases). V lost 8 bases, J lost 5 bases, and 21 bases lay in between. Germline loops: CDR1 ENHRY, CDR2 SYGVKD. This CDR3 spans 15 amino acids. CDR3 DNA sequence: TGTGCCATCCTCCAGACAGGCACCAGGGGAACTGAAGCTTTCTTT. Translation: CAILQTGTRGTEAFF.

The sample holds a few counts of this clonotype. One base away lies a much larger clone, so this may be a sequencing read error. This chain uses TRBV19 with TRBJ1-5; D may be TRBD1 (6 bases). Germline V lookup: CDR1 LNHDA, CDR2 SQIVND (reference sequence). This CDR3 is built from 15 residues. CDR3 coding DNA: TGTGCCAGTAGGATGGGGGGGCTCAGCAATCAGCCCAAGCATTTT. Its protein is CASRMGGLSNQPKHF.

This sequence joins TRBV11-2 and TRBJ2-7, with TRBD2 as a possible D gene (5 bases). Trimming stripped 5 bases from V and 6 bases from J, with 17 bases between. The length of the CDR3 is 14 residues. The germline CDR1 and CDR2 sequences are SGHAT and FQNNGV. The CDR3 nucleotides are TGTGCCAGCAGCCCCCTACCGCGAGGGCTCGAGCAGTACGTC. It is translated as CASSPLPRGLEQYV.

There are many counts of this clonotype. The rearrangement joins TRBV5-1 to TRBJ1-2, with D maybe TRBD1 (6 bases). This CDR3 spans 11 amino acids. Germline V lookup: CDR1 SGHRS, CDR2 YFSETQ. The germline V and J ends were trimmed by 4 bases and 9 bases, with 10 bases remaining between them. The CDR3 reads CASSEDSRYTF. For the CDR3, the DNA is TGCGCCAGCAGCGAGGACAGCCGCTACACCTTC. Full variable domain (remainder filled in from reference TRBV5-1 and TRBJ1-2): KAGVTQTPRYLIKTRGQQVTLSCSPISGHRSVSWYQQTPGQGLQFLFEYFSETQRNKGNFPGRFSGRQFSNSRSEMNVSTLELGDSALYLCASSEDSRYTFGSGTRLTVV.

This clonotype was picked up many times. The CDR3 is CASSFGDRNYGYTF. The CDR3 region has the DNA TGTGCCAGCAGCTTTGGGGACAGGAACTATGGCTACACCTTC. The chain joins TRBV11-2 to TRBJ1-2, with 8 bases that match TRBD1. Germline V CDR1 and CDR2: SGHAT, FQNNGV. The CDR3 is 14 residues long. J was trimmed by 2 bases and V by 3 bases; bases with no gene match: 2.

Ten or more counts support this clonotype. The V and J genes are TRBV7-8 and TRBJ2-7, with TRBD1 matching 7 bases. V lost 5 bases to trimming and J lost 7 bases; unmatched junction nucleotides: 11. The CDR3 has 14 residues. The germline gives CDR1 SGHVS, CDR2 FQNEAQ. CDR3 sequence reads: CASSPPWDRGEQYF. The CDR3 coding sequence is TGTGCCAGCAGCCCTCCCTGGGACAGAGGGGAGCAGTACTTC.

This clonotype has only a few counts. V usage is TRBV11-2 and J usage is TRBJ2-2; 8 bases fit TRBD1. J was trimmed by 4 bases and V by 5 bases; bases with no gene match: 3. The CDR3 is 14 residues long. Germline lookup yields CDR1 SGHAT and CDR2 FQNNGV. The CDR3 DNA sequence: TGTGCCAGCAGCGTTACAGGGGGCACCGGGGAGCTGTTTTTT. This translates into CASSVTGGTGELFF.

The table lists this clonotype with a few counts. Since a much larger clone is just one base distant, this may be a read error. V is TRBV20-1 and J is TRBJ2-1, with TRBD2 matching 13 bases. The CDR3 covers 14 residues. Germline CDR1 is DFQATT and CDR2 is SNEGSKA (reference sequence). CDR3 region: CSARTSGGYNERFF. CDR3 nucleotides: TGCAGTGCCAGGACTAGCGGGGGTTACAATGAGCGGTTCTTC.

J is TRBJ1-1 and V is TRBV30; perhaps TRBD1 as D (6 bases). The V and J ends lost 4 bases and 3 bases respectively, with 15 bases between them. Germline lookup yields CDR1 GTSNPN and CDR2 SVGIG (reference sequence). The CDR3 is made up of 14 amino acids. The CDR3 region is CAWTMGAYDTEAFF. Written as DNA, the CDR3 is TGTGCCTGGACAATGGGGGCGTATGACACTGAAGCTTTCTTT.

As for this clonotype: The CDR3 end shows no conserved phenylalanine or tryptophan, and so a read error is likely. The DNA is omitted, as the CDR3 cannot be located on it reliably, and the CDR3 follows TCRdb's listing. This chain links TRBV19 with TRBJ1-1. Including both end residues, the CDR3 is 9 amino acids long. The germline gives CDR1 LNHDA, CDR2 SQIVND (reference sequence). The CDR3 spells CAGICVGTP.

This clonotype was counted many times. The CDR3 coding sequence is TGTGCCAGTAGTCCCCAGGGGACAGGGGGCTCCTACGAGCAGTACTTC. It codes for CASSPQGTGGSYEQYF. The V call is TRBV19, the J call TRBJ2-7; 11 bases match TRBD1. V shed 5 bases, J shed 0 bases, and the junction held 6 bases outside the gene matches. Germline loops: CDR1 LNHDA, CDR2 SQIVND (reference sequence). The CDR3 has 16 amino acids.

This clonotype has just a few counts. This sequence joins TRBV24-1 and TRBJ2-7; D is possibly TRBD2 (5 bases). This CDR3 has 14 residues. The V end lost 6 bases, the J end lost 2 bases, and 13 bases lay between the germline ends. The germline V gene encodes CDR1 KGHDR and CDR2 SFDVKD. CDR3 sequence (DNA): TGTGCCACCAGTAGTGAGCGGCCCCCCTACGAGCAGTACTTC. Translated: CATSSERPPYEQYF.

On this clonotype itself: Germline is not matched at one junction end, which may reflect a read error. V is TRBV30 and J is TRBJ1-1; no clear D gene. This CDR3 has 13 amino acids. Germline assignment: CDR1 GTSNPN and CDR2 SVGIG (reference sequence). DNA for the CDR3: TGTGCCTGGAGTGTACGAATGAACGCTGAAGCTTTCTTT. This encodes CAWSVRMNAEAFF.

The chain carries TRBV30 and TRBJ1-1; the D gene is possibly TRBD1 (5 bases). CDR3 size: 12 residues. Germline loops: CDR1 GTSNPN, CDR2 SVGIG (reference sequence). V was shortened by 7 bases and J by 4 bases, with 13 bases between the two germline ends. The CDR3 sequence is CAFAGRITEAFF. In DNA form, the CDR3 reads TGTGCCTTTGCAGGGCGGATCACTGAAGCTTTCTTT.